The subject of this entry is one TCR beta chain. The data were taken from a study of T cells in Graves' hyperthyroidism and ophthalmopathy. The V gene lost 9 bases and the J gene lost 9 bases, with 17 bases spanning the gap. The germline V gene has CDR1 KGHDR and CDR2 SFDVKD. CDR3 length: 13 amino acids. The CDR3 regions of TCR beta were amplified from RNA transcripts. The HTBI set primed first-round TCR CDR3 RT-PCR. MiXCR was run by TCRdb on the multiplex PCR reads, yielding one entry per CDR3 protein. The sample carries approximately 700,000 distinct CDR3 sequences, about a sixth recorded once. Newly diagnosed patients aged 18 to 65 had hyperthyroidism of under 2 months' duration.

This rearrangement joins TRBV24-1 to TRBJ2-1; D is undetermined. Sequencing was performed on blood. The receptor was derived from a man aged 18 to 29 with Graves' hyperthyroidism. The CDR3: CATRGATGLEQFF. CDR3 bases: TGTGCCACCCGCGGAGCAACTGGGCTTGAGCAGTTCTTC.